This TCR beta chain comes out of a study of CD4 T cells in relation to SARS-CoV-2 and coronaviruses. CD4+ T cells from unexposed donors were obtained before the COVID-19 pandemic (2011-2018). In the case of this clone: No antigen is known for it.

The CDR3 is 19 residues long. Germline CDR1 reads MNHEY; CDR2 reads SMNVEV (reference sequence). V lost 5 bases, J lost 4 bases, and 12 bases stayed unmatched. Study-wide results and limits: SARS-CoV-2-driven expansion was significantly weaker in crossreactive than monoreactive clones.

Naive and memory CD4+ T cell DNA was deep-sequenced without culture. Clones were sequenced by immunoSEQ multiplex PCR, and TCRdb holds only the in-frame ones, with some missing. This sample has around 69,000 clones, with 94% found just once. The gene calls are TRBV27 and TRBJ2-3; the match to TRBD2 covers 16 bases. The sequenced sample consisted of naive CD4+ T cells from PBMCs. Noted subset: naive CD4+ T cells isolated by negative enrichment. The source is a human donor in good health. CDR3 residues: CASSLGTSGRVPKADTQYF. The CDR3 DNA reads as TGTGCCAGCAGTCTAGGGACTAGCGGGAGGGTGCCCAAGGCAGATACGCAGTATTTT.